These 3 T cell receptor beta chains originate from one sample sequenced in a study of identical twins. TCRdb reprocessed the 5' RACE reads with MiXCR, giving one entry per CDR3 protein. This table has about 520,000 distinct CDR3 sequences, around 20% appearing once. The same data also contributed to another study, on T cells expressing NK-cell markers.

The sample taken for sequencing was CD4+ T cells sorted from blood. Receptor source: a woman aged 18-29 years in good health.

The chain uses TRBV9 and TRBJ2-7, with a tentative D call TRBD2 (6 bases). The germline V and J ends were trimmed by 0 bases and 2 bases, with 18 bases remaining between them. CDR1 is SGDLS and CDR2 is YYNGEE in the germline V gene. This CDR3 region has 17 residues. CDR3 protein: CASSVGLARGSTYEQYF. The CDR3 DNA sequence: TGTGCCAGCAGCGTAGGGCTAGCGAGAGGGAGTACCTACGAGCAGTACTTC.

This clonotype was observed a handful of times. CDR3 residues: CASSQWTSGGAETQYF. The CDR3 DNA follows: TGCGCCAGCAGCCAGTGGACTAGCGGGGGTGCTGAGACCCAGTACTTC. The chain has TRBV4-1 and TRBJ2-5; 13 nucleotides agree with TRBD2. J gave up 5 bases and V 3 bases, and 6 bases lay outside the gene matches. Germline-derived CDR1 and CDR2 are MGHRA and YSYEKL. The CDR3 is made up of 16 amino acids.

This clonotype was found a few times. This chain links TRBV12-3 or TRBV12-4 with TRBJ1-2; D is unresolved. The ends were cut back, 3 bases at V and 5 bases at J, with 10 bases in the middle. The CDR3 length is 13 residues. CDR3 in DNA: TGTGCCAGCAGTTTCGCGATTTTTTATGGCTACACCTTC. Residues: CASSFAIFYGYTF.